This is a list of T cell receptor beta chains from one sample in a study of shared clonotypes between healthy human individuals. Sequencing used immunoSEQ multiplex PCR; TCRdb keeps in-frame clones, though not all of them. Of 2 million or so clones detected, approximately 95% appear once; the ten largest clones hold more than 0.1%. Sequencing input: naive CD4+ T cells sorted from blood. The origin of the receptors is a young man in good health. Both conserved end residues are part of each CDR3. The D gene is left open where the match is weak. Only some rows state a clone size, as once, few, many or a class for expanded clones.

d_call | j_call | clone_size | v_call | cdr3_aa | cdr3_nt
- | TRBJ1-2 | - | TRBV28 | CASSRRTEWYYGYTF | TGTGCCAGCAGTCGCCGGACAGAGTGGTACTATGGCTACACCTTC
- | TRBJ2-5 | - | TRBV7-9 | CASSLERYQETQYF | TGTGCCAGCAGCTTAGAGCGGTACCAAGAGACCCAGTACTTC
- | TRBJ2-1 | - | TRBV20-1 | CSAAGHNEQFF | TGCAGTGCAGCCGGGCACAATGAGCAGTTCTTC
- | TRBJ2-7 | - | TRBV6-5 | CASRKDSITYEQYF | TGTGCCAGCAGGAAGGACAGTATCACCTACGAGCAGTACTTC
- | TRBJ2-6 | once | TRBV9 | CASSVVGGQANVLTF | TGTGCCAGCAGCGTAGTCGGTGGTCAGGCCAACGTCCTGACTTTC
TRBD2 | TRBJ2-5 | - | TRBV10-3 | CAISSSSGVQETQYF | TGTGCCATCAGTTCGTCTAGCGGGGTTCAAGAGACCCAGTACTTC
TRBD2 | TRBJ2-2 | - | TRBV2 | CASSEALSSGKYTGELFF | TGTGCCAGCAGTGAAGCGCTTAGTAGCGGGAAGTACACCGGGGAGCTGTTTTTT
- | TRBJ1-1 | - | TRBV27 | CASSFYSHTEAFF | TGTGCCAGCAGTTTTTACAGCCACACTGAAGCTTTCTTT
- | TRBJ2-6 | few | TRBV9 | CASSVAGSGANVLTF | TGTGCCAGCAGCGTAGCGGGCTCTGGGGCCAACGTCCTGACTTTC
- | TRBJ1-2 | - | TRBV5-1 | CASSLAGSVDGYTF | TGCGCCAGCAGCTTGGCCGGGTCGGTCGATGGCTACACCTTC
TRBD1 | TRBJ2-3 | - | TRBV30 | CAATPGTGGDTQYF | TGTGCCGCGACCCCCGGGACAGGGGGCGATACGCAGTATTTT
- | TRBJ1-5 | - | TRBV6-1 | CASSDPLENQPQHF | TGTGCCAGCAGCGACCCCCTGGAGAATCAGCCCCAGCATTTT
TRBD1 | TRBJ1-2 | - | TRBV7-9 | CASSLGGGQDGYTF | TGTGCCAGCAGCTTAGGTGGGGGACAGGATGGCTACACCTTC
TRBD1 | TRBJ1-5 | - | TRBV5-1 | CASSLTQGNQPQHF | TGCGCCAGCAGCTTGACACAGGGGAATCAGCCCCAGCATTTT
TRBD2 | TRBJ2-3 | - | TRBV4-1 | CASSQVGRGAPDTQYF | TGCGCCAGCAGCCAAGTTGGGCGGGGGGCCCCGGATACGCAGTATTTT
TRBD2 | TRBJ2-7 | - | TRBV18 | CASSPPPGGSYEQYF | TGTGCCAGCTCACCACCGCCGGGGGGCTCCTACGAGCAGTACTTC
- | TRBJ2-7 | - | TRBV30 | CAWSVPPYEQYF | TGTGCCTGGAGTGTCCCTCCTTACGAGCAGTACTTC
- | TRBJ1-2 | - | TRBV5-4 | CASSQAEGNGYTF | TGTGCCAGCAGCCAAGCGGAGGGGAACGGCTACACCTTC
- | TRBJ2-7 | - | TRBV19 | CASSITGTLSPYEQYF | TGTGCCAGTAGCATTACCGGGACGCTCTCTCCCTACGAGCAGTACTTC
TRBD2 | TRBJ2-1 | - | TRBV5-6 | CASSLVPGLGGNEQFF | TGTGCCAGCAGCTTGGTTCCGGGACTAGGTGGCAATGAGCAGTTCTTC
- | TRBJ2-5 | - | TRBV18 | CASSPMHQETQYF | TGTGCCAGCTCACCAATGCACCAAGAGACCCAGTACTTC
- | TRBJ2-7 | - | TRBV28 | CASVKGRSYEQYF | TGTGCCAGCGTGAAGGGGCGGTCCTACGAGCAGTACTTC
- | TRBJ2-1 | - | TRBV5-1 | CASSSSIPPYNEQFF | TGCGCCAGCAGCTCAAGTATCCCCCCCTACAATGAGCAGTTCTTC
- | TRBJ2-5 | - | TRBV15 | CATSRDQGEEETQYF | TGTGCCACCAGCAGAGATCAAGGGGAGGAAGAGACCCAGTACTTC
- | TRBJ2-3 | - | TRBV4-3 | CASSRGTLTDTQYF | TGCGCCAGCAGCCGCGGGACGCTAACTGATACGCAGTATTTT
TRBD2 | TRBJ2-5 | - | TRBV7-2 | CASSLALAVSQETQYF | TGTGCCAGCAGCTTAGCACTAGCGGTGTCCCAAGAGACCCAGTACTTC
- | TRBJ1-1 | once | TRBV7-2 | CASSLAVGMVAEAFF | TGTGCCAGCAGCTTAGCCGTGGGGATGGTAGCTGAAGCTTTCTTT
- | TRBJ1-2 | - | TRBV25-1 | CASSVTENYGYTF | TGTGCCAGCAGTGTGACAGAAAACTATGGCTACACCTTC
- | TRBJ2-1 | - | TRBV5-6 | CASSLERAFGVVNEQFF | TGTGCCAGCAGCTTGGAGCGAGCTTTCGGGGTGGTGAATGAGCAGTTCTTC
- | TRBJ2-7 | - | TRBV4-3 | CASSQVRVKQYF | TGCGCCAGCAGCCAAGTTAGGGTTAAGCAGTACTTC
TRBD2 | TRBJ2-3 | - | TRBV7-3 | CASSLTASGGGTDTQYF | TGTGCCAGCAGCTTAACCGCCAGCGGGGGAGGCACAGATACGCAGTATTTT
TRBD1 | TRBJ2-7 | - | TRBV2 | CASSQGQGDPYEQYF | TGTGCCAGCAGTCAGGGACAGGGGGATCCCTACGAGCAGTACTTC
- | TRBJ2-1 | once | TRBV11-2 | CASSTVTAVYNEQFF | TGTGCCAGCAGCACGGTGACAGCGGTCTACAATGAGCAGTTCTTC
- | TRBJ2-2 | - | TRBV2 | CASSEGGVGNTGELFF | TGTGCCAGCAGTGAAGGTGGTGTCGGGAACACCGGGGAGCTGTTTTTT
- | TRBJ2-2 | - | TRBV15 | CATSRADLGTAGELFF | TGTGCCACCAGCAGAGCGGACCTCGGGACCGCCGGGGAGCTGTTTTTT
TRBD1 | TRBJ1-2 | - | TRBV27 | CASSLAWTGGIYGYTF | TGTGCCAGCAGTCTCGCTTGGACAGGGGGCATCTATGGCTACACCTTC
- | TRBJ2-3 | - | TRBV15 | CATSRGADTQYF | TGTGCCACCAGCCGAGGGGCAGATACGCAGTATTTT
- | TRBJ2-7 | - | TRBV10-3 | CAISATEYEQYF | TGTGCCATCAGTGCTACAGAGTACGAGCAGTACTTC
- | TRBJ1-5 | - | TRBV30 | CAWSVEGNQPQHF | TGTGCCTGGAGCGTGGAGGGCAATCAGCCCCAGCATTTT
- | TRBJ2-5 | - | TRBV5-4 | CASSLGIALSYQGTQYF | TGTGCCAGCAGCTTGGGGATAGCACTTAGTTACCAAGGGACCCAGTACTTC
- | TRBJ2-1 | - | TRBV5-1 | CASSLGWADRNYNEQFF | TGCGCCAGCAGCTTGGGGTGGGCTGATCGAAATTACAATGAGCAGTTCTTC
- | TRBJ2-2 | - | TRBV19 | CASSSVLANTGELFF | TGTGCCAGTAGTTCAGTGCTCGCGAACACCGGGGAGCTGTTTTTT
- | TRBJ2-4 | - | TRBV9 | CASSVAFGGPNIQYF | TGTGCCAGCAGCGTAGCCTTTGGGGGGCCAAACATTCAGTACTTC
TRBD1 | TRBJ2-7 | - | TRBV28 | CASSLRQGFIHYEQYF | TGTGCCAGCAGTTTAAGACAGGGTTTTATCCACTACGAGCAGTACTTC
- | TRBJ2-3 | - | TRBV30 | CAWSVQSWVQGRPDTQYF | TGTGCCTGGAGTGTCCAAAGTTGGGTACAGGGAAGACCGGATACGCAGTATTTT
- | TRBJ2-7 | - | TRBV11-2 | CASSLIQGRNEQYF | TGTGCCAGCAGCTTAATCCAGGGCCGCAACGAGCAGTACTTC
TRBD1 | TRBJ1-5 | - | TRBV7-2 | CASSSTGNSNQPQHF | TGTGCCAGCAGCTCGACAGGGAATAGCAATCAGCCCCAGCATTTT
- | TRBJ2-1 | once | TRBV6-5 | CASRVLNEQFF | TGTGCCAGCCGGGTACTCAATGAGCAGTTCTTC
- | TRBJ2-1 | - | TRBV9 | CASSPRRGDNEQFF | TGTGCCAGCAGCCCCCGTCGGGGCGACAATGAGCAGTTCTTC
TRBD2 | TRBJ2-5 | - | TRBV7-6 | CASSRTLAEAETQYF | TGTGCCAGCAGCCGAACGCTAGCGGAGGCTGAGACCCAGTACTTC
- | TRBJ1-6 | - | TRBV18 | CASSEGLNSPLHF | TGTGCCAGCTCGGAGGGGTTGAATTCACCCCTCCACTTT
- | TRBJ2-7 | - | TRBV11-2 | CASSLPGGSSYEQYF | TGTGCCAGCAGCTTACCCGGGGGTAGCTCCTACGAGCAGTACTTC